The rows below give T cell receptor beta chains drawn from one sample of a study of T cell changes during pregnancy in multiple sclerosis. The assay was immunoSEQ multiplex PCR, and TCRdb's table has in-frame clones only and misses some. Of roughly 100,000 clones in the sample, 92% were seen once. The source material was peripheral blood, sampled after pregnancy. These receptors were collected from a female donor with multiple sclerosis, enrolled in a pregnancy study. CDR3s include the opening cysteine and the closing phenylalanine or tryptophan. The D gene is left open where the match is weak. Rows give clone size only sometimes, using once, few, many, or a class for an expanded clone.

>TRBD2|TRBV4-2|TRBJ2-1|NA
TGTGCCAGCAGCCAGGCAGCTAGCGGGAGGGCCCACAGGCGGCTCAATGAGCAGTTCTTC
CASSQAASGRAHRRLNEQFF
>TRBD2|TRBV29-1|TRBJ2-5|NA
TGCAGCGGTAGCGGGGAAGAGACCCAGTACTTC
CSGSGEETQYF
>TRBD2|TRBV4-2|TRBJ2-1|NA
TGTGCCAGCAGCACTCTCCCGGGACTAGGGGTTCGAGAGCAGTTCTTC
CASSTLPGLGVREQFF
>NA|TRBV6-4|TRBJ1-1|NA
TGTGCCAGCAGTGGAGGGACGGGAGGCACTGAAGCTTTCTTT
CASSGGTGGTEAFF
>TRBD1|TRBV7-9|TRBJ2-6|NA
TGTGCCAGCAGCTTTGGGACAGGGGTGGCTGGGGCCAACGTCCTGACTTTC
CASSFGTGVAGANVLTF
>NA|TRBV2|TRBJ1-5|NA
TGTGCCAGCAGTGAAGACAGTCCGATTAGCAATCAGCCCCAGCATTTT
CASSEDSPISNQPQHF
>NA|TRBV7-2|TRBJ1-1|few
TGTGCCAGCAGCTTTCCCCATGAAGCTTTCTTT
CASSFPHEAFF
>NA|TRBV7-2|TRBJ2-1|NA
TGTGCCAGCTCAGGGGGGATCGCTTACAATGAGCAGTTCTTC
CASSGGIAYNEQFF
>TRBD1|TRBV6-5|TRBJ1-5|NA
TGTGCCAGCAGGGGACAGCCCAATCAGCCCCAGCATTTT
CASRGQPNQPQHF
>TRBD1|TRBV2|TRBJ2-7|NA
TGTGCCAGCCTATTCACGGAGGGACAGGCGCAGTACTTC
CASLFTEGQAQYF
>TRBD1|TRBV6-5|TRBJ1-4|NA
TGTGCCAGCATGATAAAATGGACAGGGGGCGCGGAACTGTTTTTT
CASMIKWTGGAELFF
>TRBD2|TRBV4-2|TRBJ2-7|NA
TGTGCCAGCAGCCCCTACTGGACTAGCAGCTACGAGCAGTACTTC
CASSPYWTSSYEQYF
>TRBD1|TRBV4-3|TRBJ2-5|NA
TGCGCCAGCAGCCAAGTCTACCGGCTTAAAGGGGGCGAAGAGACCCAGTACTTC
CASSQVYRLKGGEETQYF
>NA|TRBV29-1|TRBJ2-1|NA
TGCAGCGTTGGTGTGTTCGGCAATGAGCAGTTCTTC
CSVGVFGNEQFF
>TRBD1|TRBV5-4|TRBJ2-7|once
TGTGCCAGCAGCCGTCCGGGACAGGATTCCTACGAGCAGTACTTC
CASSRPGQDSYEQYF
>NA|TRBV15|TRBJ2-7|NA
TGTGCCACCAGCAGAGATACAGACGAGCAGTACTTC
CATSRDTDEQYF
>TRBD1|TRBV4-1|TRBJ2-7|NA
TGCGCCAGCAGCCATTCCCTTCCGGGACAGGGGGCGTCGCGATACTACGAGCAGTACTTC
CASSHSLPGQGASRYYEQYF
>NA|TRBV5-1|TRBJ2-5|NA
TGCGCCAGCAGCAGGGTGGGGGGCCAAGAGACCCAGTACTTC
CASSRVGGQETQYF
>NA|TRBV4-1|TRBJ1-4|NA
TGCGCCAGCAGCCAAGGGTTTTCAGGGTGGGGTGAAAAACTGTTTTTT
CASSQGFSGWGEKLFF
>TRBD1|TRBV6-1|TRBJ1-4|NA
TGTGCCAGCAGTGCCCAGGGACAGGGGGAGGCAACTAATGAAAAACTGTTTTTT
CASSAQGQGEATNEKLFF
>NA|TRBV16|TRBJ2-7|NA
TGTGCCAGCAGCCGGACAGAGTCCTACGAGCAGTACTTC
CASSRTESYEQYF
>TRBD2|TRBV6-1|TRBJ2-1|NA
TGTGCCAGCAGTGAAACAGGCGGGAGCTACAATGAGCAGTTCTTC
CASSETGGSYNEQFF
>TRBD1|TRBV6-1|TRBJ2-2|NA
TGTGCCAGCAGTAAACCAGGGGGTCGTACCGGGGAGCTGTTTTTT
CASSKPGGRTGELFF
>NA|TRBV5-1|TRBJ1-1|NA
TGCGCCAGCAGCTTCCACCCCACAGAGAACACTGAAGCTTTCTTT
CASSFHPTENTEAFF
>NA|TRBV6-1|TRBJ2-1|NA
TGTGCCAGCAGTGAACGGGGTAGCTCCTACAATGAGCAGTTCTTC
CASSERGSSYNEQFF
>NA|TRBV13|TRBJ1-2|NA
TGTGCCAGCAGCTTAGTGGCAGATAACTATGGCTACACCTTC
CASSLVADNYGYTF
>TRBD2|TRBV5-1|TRBJ2-7|NA
TGCGCCAGCAGCCTGGGACTAGCGGACTACGAGCAGTACTTC
CASSLGLADYEQYF